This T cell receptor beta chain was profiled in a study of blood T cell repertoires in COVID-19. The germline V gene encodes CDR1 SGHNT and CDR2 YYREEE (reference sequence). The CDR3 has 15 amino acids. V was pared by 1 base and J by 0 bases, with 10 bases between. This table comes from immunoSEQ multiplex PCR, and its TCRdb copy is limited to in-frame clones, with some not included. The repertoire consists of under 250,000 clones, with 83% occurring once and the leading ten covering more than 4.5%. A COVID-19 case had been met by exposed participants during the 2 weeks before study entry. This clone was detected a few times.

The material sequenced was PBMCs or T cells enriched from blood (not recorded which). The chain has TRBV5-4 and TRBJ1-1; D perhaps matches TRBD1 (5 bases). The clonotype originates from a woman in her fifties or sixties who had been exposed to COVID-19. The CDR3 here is CASSLRGPMNTEAFF. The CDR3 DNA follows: TGTGCCAGCAGCTTGAGGGGTCCCATGAACACTGAAGCTTTCTTT.